The clone carrying this T cell receptor (beta chain) was seen a single time. The data were taken from a study of T cell changes during pregnancy in multiple sclerosis. Produced via immunoSEQ multiplex PCR; TCRdb's table is partial and in-frame only. This repertoire shows some 21,000 clones, just under 85% found once; its top ten account for 15% to 19%. The receptor's source is a female donor in good health, enrolled as a control in a pregnancy study. Sequenced here: CD8+ T cells from peripheral blood mononuclear cells, sampled in the first trimester of pregnancy.

CDR3 sequence: CASSYGGEQYF. The CDR3 DNA is TGCGCCAGCAGCTACGGAGGCGAGCAGTACTTC. The chain combines TRBV5-1 with TRBJ2-7; a possible D gene is TRBD2 (5 bases). The germline CDR1 and CDR2 sequences are SGHRS and YFSETQ. The CDR3 loop spans 11 amino acids. V was pared by 3 bases and J by 6 bases, with 7 bases between. Complete variable domain (other parts from reference TRBV5-1 and TRBJ2-7): KAGVTQTPRYLIKTRGQQVTLSCSPISGHRSVSWYQQTPGQGLQFLFEYFSETQRNKGNFPGRFSGRQFSNSRSEMNVSTLELGDSALYLCASSYGGEQYFGPGTRLTVT.